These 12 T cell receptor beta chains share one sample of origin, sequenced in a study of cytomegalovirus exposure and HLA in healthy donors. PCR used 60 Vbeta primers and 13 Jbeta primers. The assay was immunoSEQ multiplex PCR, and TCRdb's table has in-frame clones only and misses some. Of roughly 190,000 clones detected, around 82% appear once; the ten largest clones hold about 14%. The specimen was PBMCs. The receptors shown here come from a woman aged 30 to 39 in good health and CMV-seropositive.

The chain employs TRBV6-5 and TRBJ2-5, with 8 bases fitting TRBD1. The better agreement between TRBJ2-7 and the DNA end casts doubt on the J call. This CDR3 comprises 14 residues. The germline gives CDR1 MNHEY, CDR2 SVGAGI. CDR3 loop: CASSFGQGDYEQYF. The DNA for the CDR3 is TGTGCCAGCAGTTTCGGACAGGGCGACTACGAGCAGTACTTC.

In DNA form, the CDR3 reads TGTGCCAGCAGTGTCCCAGCGGGGGGTGATGAGCAGTACTTC. The encoded protein is CASSVPAGGDEQYF. The chain carries TRBV2 and TRBJ2-7; TRBD2 aligns across 9 bases. This CDR3 comprises 14 residues. Germline CDR1 and CDR2: SNHLY and FYNNEI. After removal of 4 bases from V and 7 bases from J, the junction contained 8 bases not matched to a gene.

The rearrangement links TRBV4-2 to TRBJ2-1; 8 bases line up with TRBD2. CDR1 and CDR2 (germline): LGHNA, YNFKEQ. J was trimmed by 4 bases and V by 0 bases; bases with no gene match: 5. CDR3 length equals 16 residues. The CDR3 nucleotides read TGTGCCAGCAGCCAAGAAAATAGCGGGATATACAATGAGCAGTTCTTC. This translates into CASSQENSGIYNEQFF.

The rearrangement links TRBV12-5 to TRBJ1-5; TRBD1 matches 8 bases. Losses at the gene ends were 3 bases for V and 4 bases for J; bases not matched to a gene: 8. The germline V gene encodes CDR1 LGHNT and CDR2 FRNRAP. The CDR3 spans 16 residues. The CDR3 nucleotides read TGTGCTAGTGGTTTAAACACGGGGACAGGTAATCAGCCCCAGCATTTT. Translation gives CASGLNTGTGNQPQHF.

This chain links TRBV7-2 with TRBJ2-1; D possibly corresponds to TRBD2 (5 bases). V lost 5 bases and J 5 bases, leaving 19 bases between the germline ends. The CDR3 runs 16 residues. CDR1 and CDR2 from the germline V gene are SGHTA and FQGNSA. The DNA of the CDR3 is TGTGCCAGCAGCCTTGTACCGGGAACACCCCACAATGAGCAGTTCTTC. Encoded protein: CASSLVPGTPHNEQFF.

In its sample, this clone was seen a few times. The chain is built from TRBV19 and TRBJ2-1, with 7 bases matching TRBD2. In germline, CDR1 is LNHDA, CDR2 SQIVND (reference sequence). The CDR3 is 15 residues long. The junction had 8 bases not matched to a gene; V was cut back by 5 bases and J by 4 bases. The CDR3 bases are TGTGCCAGTAGTGCCCGGGACTACCCGTACAATGAGCAGTTCTTC. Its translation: CASSARDYPYNEQFF.

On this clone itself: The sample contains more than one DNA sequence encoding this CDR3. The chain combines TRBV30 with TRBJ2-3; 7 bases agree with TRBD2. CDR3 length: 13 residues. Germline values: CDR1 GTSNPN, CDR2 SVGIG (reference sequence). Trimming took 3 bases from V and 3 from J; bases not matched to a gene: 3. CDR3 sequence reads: CAWSPGGTDTQYF. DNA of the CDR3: TGTGCCTGGAGCCCCGGGGGGACAGATACGCAGTATTTT.

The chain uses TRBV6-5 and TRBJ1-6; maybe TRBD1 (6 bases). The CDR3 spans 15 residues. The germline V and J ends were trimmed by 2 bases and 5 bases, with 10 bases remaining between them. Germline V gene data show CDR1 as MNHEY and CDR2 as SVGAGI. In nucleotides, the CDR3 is TGTGCCAGCAGTTACGCAGGGGATGATAATTCACCCCTCCACTTT. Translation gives CASSYAGDDNSPLHF.

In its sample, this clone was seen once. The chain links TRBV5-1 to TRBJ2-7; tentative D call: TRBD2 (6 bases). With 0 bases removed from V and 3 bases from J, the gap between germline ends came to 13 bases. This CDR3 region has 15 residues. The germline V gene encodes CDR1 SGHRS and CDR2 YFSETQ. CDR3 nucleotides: TGCGCCAGCAGCTTGGAGCCAGGACTAAACTACGAGCAGTACTTC. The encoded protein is CASSLEPGLNYEQYF.

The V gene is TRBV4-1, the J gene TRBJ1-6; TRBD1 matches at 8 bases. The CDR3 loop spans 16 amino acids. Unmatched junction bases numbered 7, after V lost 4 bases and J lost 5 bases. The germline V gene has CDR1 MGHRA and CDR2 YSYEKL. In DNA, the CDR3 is TGCGCCAGCAGCCCCAAACAGACAGGGGATAATTCACCCCTCCACTTT. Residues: CASSPKQTGDNSPLHF.

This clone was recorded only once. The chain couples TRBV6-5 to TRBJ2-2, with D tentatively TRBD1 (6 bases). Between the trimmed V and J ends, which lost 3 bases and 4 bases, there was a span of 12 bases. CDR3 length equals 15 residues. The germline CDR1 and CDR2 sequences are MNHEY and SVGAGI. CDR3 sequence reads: CASSYVETGTGELFF. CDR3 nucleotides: TGTGCCAGCAGTTATGTCGAGACAGGCACCGGGGAGCTGTTTTTT.

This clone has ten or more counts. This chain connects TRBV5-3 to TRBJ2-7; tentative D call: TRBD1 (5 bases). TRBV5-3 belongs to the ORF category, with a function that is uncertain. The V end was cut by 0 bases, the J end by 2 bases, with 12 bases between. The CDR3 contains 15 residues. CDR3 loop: CARSLAPDSTYEQYF. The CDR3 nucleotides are TGTGCCAGAAGCTTGGCCCCCGACAGTACCTACGAGCAGTACTTC.